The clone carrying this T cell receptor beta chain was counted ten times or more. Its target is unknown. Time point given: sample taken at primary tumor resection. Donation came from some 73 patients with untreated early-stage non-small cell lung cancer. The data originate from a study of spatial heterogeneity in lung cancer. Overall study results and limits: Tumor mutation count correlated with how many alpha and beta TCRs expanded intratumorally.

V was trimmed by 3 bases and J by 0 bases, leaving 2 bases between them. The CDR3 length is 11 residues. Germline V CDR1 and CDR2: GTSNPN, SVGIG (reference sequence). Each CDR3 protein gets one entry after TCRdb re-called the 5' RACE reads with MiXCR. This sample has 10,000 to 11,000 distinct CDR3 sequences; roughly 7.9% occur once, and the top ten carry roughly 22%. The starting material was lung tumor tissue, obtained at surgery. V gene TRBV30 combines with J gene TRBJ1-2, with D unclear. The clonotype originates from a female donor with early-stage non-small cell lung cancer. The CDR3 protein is CAWRANYGYTF. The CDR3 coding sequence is TGTGCCTGGAGAGCTAACTATGGCTACACCTTC.